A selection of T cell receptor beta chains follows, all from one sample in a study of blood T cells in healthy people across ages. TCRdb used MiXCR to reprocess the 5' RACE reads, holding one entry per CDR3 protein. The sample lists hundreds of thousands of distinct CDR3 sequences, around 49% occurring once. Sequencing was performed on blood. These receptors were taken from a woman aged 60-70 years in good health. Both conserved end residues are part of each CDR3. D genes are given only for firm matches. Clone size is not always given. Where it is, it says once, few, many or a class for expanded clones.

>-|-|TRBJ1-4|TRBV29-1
CSVLGATNEKLFF
TGCAGCGTACTCGGCGCAACTAATGAAAAACTGTTTTTT
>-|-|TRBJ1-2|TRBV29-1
CSVAVVGGYGYTF
TGCAGCGTCGCAGTTGTGGGCGGGTATGGCTACACCTTC
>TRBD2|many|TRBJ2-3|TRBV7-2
CASSGGTSAGTQYF
TGTGCCAGCAGCGGCGGGACTAGCGCTGGTACGCAGTATTTT
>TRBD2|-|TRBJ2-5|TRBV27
CASSFLVGGETQYF
TGTGCCAGCAGTTTTTTGGTGGGAGGGGAGACCCAGTACTTC
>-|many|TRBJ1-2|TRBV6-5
CASGGGDYGYTF
TGTGCCAGCGGAGGGGGGGACTATGGCTACACCTTC
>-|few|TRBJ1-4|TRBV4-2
CASSQDTGSHEKLFF
TGTGCCAGCAGCCAAGATACTGGATCTCATGAAAAACTGTTTTTT
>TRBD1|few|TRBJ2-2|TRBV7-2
CASRATGWGTGELFF
TGTGCCAGCAGGGCGACAGGGTGGGGCACCGGGGAGCTGTTTTTT
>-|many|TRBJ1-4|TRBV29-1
CSVEDPGNEKLFF
TGCAGCGTTGAAGATCCGGGGAATGAAAAACTGTTTTTT
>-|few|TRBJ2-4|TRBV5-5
CASRGLNIQYF
TGTGCCAGCAGGGGACTTAACATTCAGTACTTC
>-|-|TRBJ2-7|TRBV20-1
CSAPLTTAVYEQYF
TGCAGTGCCCCGCTGACGACAGCGGTCTACGAGCAGTACTTC
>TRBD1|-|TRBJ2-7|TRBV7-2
CASSFTTGVRSGQYF
TGTGCCAGCAGCTTCACTACAGGGGTCCGAAGTGGGCAGTACTTC
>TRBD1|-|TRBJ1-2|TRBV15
CATSYDRGPSGYTF
TGTGCCACCAGCTACGACAGGGGGCCTAGTGGCTACACCTTC
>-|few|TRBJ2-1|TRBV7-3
CASSLITDNEQFF
TGTGCCAGCAGCTTAATTACAGACAATGAGCAGTTCTTC
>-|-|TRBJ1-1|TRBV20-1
CSAPRDTEAFF
TGCAGTGCTCCGAGGGACACTGAAGCTTTCTTT
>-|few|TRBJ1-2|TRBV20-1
CSARNPQTPRGYTF
TGCAGTGCTAGGAATCCACAGACCCCTCGTGGCTACACCTTC
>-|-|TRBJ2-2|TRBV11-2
CASSLNWAGRTGELFF
TGTGCCAGCAGCTTAAACTGGGCAGGGAGGACCGGGGAGCTGTTTTTT
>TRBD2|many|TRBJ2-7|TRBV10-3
CAISEGTSGRSYEQYF
TGTGCCATCAGTGAGGGAACTAGCGGCCGCTCCTACGAGCAGTACTTC
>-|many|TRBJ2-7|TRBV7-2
CASSRTIIYEQYF
TGTGCCAGCAGCCGGACTATTATTTACGAGCAGTACTTC
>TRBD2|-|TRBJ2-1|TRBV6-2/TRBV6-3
CASSYLETSGPQFF
TGTGCCAGCAGTTATTTGGAGACTAGCGGCCCGCAGTTCTTC
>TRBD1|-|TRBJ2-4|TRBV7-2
CASSNDRGRGEQYF
TGTGCCAGCAGCAATGACAGGGGAAGGGGAGAGCAGTACTTC
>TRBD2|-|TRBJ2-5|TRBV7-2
CASSLELAAETQYF
TGTGCCAGCAGCTTAGAACTAGCGGCGGAGACCCAGTACTTC
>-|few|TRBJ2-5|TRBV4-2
CASSQPLREETQYF
TGTGCCAGCAGCCAACCCCTAAGGGAAGAGACCCAGTACTTC
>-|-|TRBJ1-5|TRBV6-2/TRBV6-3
CASSRTVRENQPQHF
TGTGCCAGCAGCCGGACCGTACGGGAGAATCAGCCCCAGCATTTT
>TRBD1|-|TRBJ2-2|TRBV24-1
CATSDPPGQGTTGELFF
TGTGCCACCAGTGATCCTCCGGGACAGGGGACCACCGGGGAGCTGTTTTTT
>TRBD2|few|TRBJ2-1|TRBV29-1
CSVVGLDGNEQFF
TGCAGCGTGGTAGGACTAGATGGGAATGAGCAGTTCTTC
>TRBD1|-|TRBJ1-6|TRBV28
CASSAGTGAGNSPLHF
TGTGCCAGCAGTGCCGGGACAGGGGCTGGTAATTCACCCCTCCACTTT
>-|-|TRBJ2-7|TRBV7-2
CASSLAGTQGLYEQYF
TGTGCCAGCAGCCTCGCGGGGACTCAAGGGCTCTACGAGCAGTACTTC
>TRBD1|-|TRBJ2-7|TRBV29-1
CSVLGQGYEQYF
TGCAGCGTCCTCGGACAGGGCTACGAGCAGTACTTC
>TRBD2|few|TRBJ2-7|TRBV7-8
CASSLGGGSLSYNEQYF
TGTGCCAGCAGCTTAGGGGGCGGGAGCCTCTCCTACAATGAGCAGTACTTC
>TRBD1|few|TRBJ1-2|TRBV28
CASSLPGQGNYGYTF
TGTGCCAGCAGTCTCCCGGGACAGGGGAACTATGGCTACACCTTC
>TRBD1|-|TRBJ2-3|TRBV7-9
CASSPTGVSTDTQYF
TGTGCCAGCAGCCCGACAGGGGTGAGCACAGATACGCAGTATTTT
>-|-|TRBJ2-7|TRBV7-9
CASSPSWKSSYNEQYF
TGTGCCAGCAGCCCCAGTTGGAAGAGCTCCTACAATGAGCAGTACTTC
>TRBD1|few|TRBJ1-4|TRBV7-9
CASSSTGALKEKLFF
TGTGCCAGCAGCTCAACAGGGGCTCTTAAGGAAAAACTGTTTTTT
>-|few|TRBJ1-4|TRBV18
CASSLSGLASTNEKLFF
TGTGCCAGCTCCCTATCAGGACTAGCGTCAACTAATGAAAAACTGTTTTTT
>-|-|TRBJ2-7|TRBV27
CASSFSIHLTAYEQYF
TGTGCCAGCAGTTTTAGCATCCACTTGACAGCCTACGAGCAGTACTTC
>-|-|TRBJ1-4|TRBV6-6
CASTRTTTNEKLFF
TGTGCCAGCACCCGGACAACAACTAATGAAAAACTGTTTTTT